The 18 T cell receptor beta chains given below trace back to one sample, sequenced in a study of neurological immune-mediated disorders. In TCRdb, the 5' RACE reads were re-called with MiXCR into one record per CDR3 protein. The sample has 95,000 to 150,000 distinct CDR3 sequences; roughly 3.2% are singletons. Sequencing input: PBMCs. Every receptor here comes from a woman aged 25-40 years with multiple sclerosis.

This clonotype has a count of ten or more. This rearrangement joins TRBV4-1 to TRBJ1-6; D gene uncertain. The V and J ends lost 1 base and 8 bases respectively, with 6 bases between them. Germline V gene lookup returns CDR1 MGHRA and CDR2 YSYEKL. The CDR3 is 13 amino acids. CDR3 loop: CASSQVGYSPLHF. In nucleotides, the CDR3 is TGCGCCAGCAGCCAAGTCGGGTATTCACCCCTCCACTTT.

The sample holds many counts of this clonotype. The chain recombines TRBV10-2 with TRBJ2-7, with D unresolved. Per the germline V gene, CDR1 is WSHSY and CDR2 is SAAADI. The CDR3 spans 14 residues. The ends were cut back, 0 bases at V and 3 bases at J, with 9 bases in the middle. This CDR3 is CASSESLLGYEQYF. DNA for the CDR3: TGCGCCAGCAGTGAGTCCCTCCTCGGCTACGAGCAGTACTTC.

This clonotype was recorded at least ten times. V is TRBV20-1 and J is TRBJ2-7, with TRBD1 as a possible D gene (6 bases). The CDR3 is made up of 15 amino acids. Germline values: CDR1 DFQATT, CDR2 SNEGSKA (reference sequence). Trimming removed 0 bases at V and 3 bases at J, with 15 bases between. DNA of the CDR3: TGCAGTGCTAGAGACAGGGGAACAGGGCTCTACGAGCAGTACTTC. Residues: CSARDRGTGLYEQYF.

The V and J genes are TRBV20-1 and TRBJ1-2, with 7 bases fitting TRBD1. The V gene end was trimmed by 2 bases and the J gene end by 5 bases; junction bases not matched to a gene: 5. Germline lookup yields CDR1 DFQATT and CDR2 SNEGSKA (reference sequence). The CDR3 runs 13 residues. CDR3 in DNA: TGCAGTGCTAGACCCGGGACAGAATATGGCTACACCTTC. Amino acid sequence: CSARPGTEYGYTF.

The sample holds many counts of this clonotype. The rearrangement uses TRBV12-3 or TRBV12-4 and TRBJ2-1, with 10 bases matching TRBD2. This CDR3 spans 15 amino acids. The junction had 5 bases not matched to a gene; V was cut back by 6 bases and J by 3 bases. The CDR3 DNA reads TGTGCCAGCAGCCCGGCTAGCGGGAGCTACAATGAGCAGTTCTTC. It translates to CASSPASGSYNEQFF.

This clonotype was detected a few times. Given a much more abundant clone one base away, this may be a read error. This chain links TRBV5-1 with TRBJ1-1, with no clear D. Trimming pared 0 bases from V and 4 bases from J, leaving 13 bases between. Germline values: CDR1 SGHRS, CDR2 YFSETQ. The CDR3 has 15 residues. In DNA form, the CDR3 reads TGCGCCAGCAGCTTGGAGGGAAAGGGTCCCACTGAAGCTTTCTTT. Its protein product is CASSLEGKGPTEAFF.

This clonotype was seen at least ten times. CDR3 nucleotides: TGTGCCAGCAGTTTTGAGGGAGGCGGCACCGGGGAGCTGTTTTTT. Its translation: CASSFEGGGTGELFF. The chain combines TRBV6-6 with TRBJ2-2, with TRBD2 as a possible D gene (6 bases). CDR1 is MNHNY, CDR2 SVGAGI, per germline (reference sequence). Between the trimmed V and J ends, which lost 4 bases and 4 bases, there was a span of 13 bases. The CDR3 loop spans 15 amino acids.

About this clonotype: A much more abundant neighbour one base away suggests this may be a read error. No conserved phenylalanine or tryptophan ends this CDR3, so it is likely a read error. V gene TRBV5-1 combines with J gene TRBJ2-5, with 10 bases lining up with TRBD1. The CDR3 loop spans 18 amino acids. Trimming at V came to 4 bases and at J to 2 bases, leaving 14 bases not matched to a gene. Germline assignment: CDR1 SGHRS and CDR2 YFSETQ. The CDR3 region has the DNA TGCGCCAGCAGCCCGAGGACAGGGGGTATTGTCGAACAAGAGACCCAGTACTGC. Its translation: CASSPRTGGIVEQETQYC.

This clonotype was seen at least ten times. The gene calls are TRBV6-6 and TRBJ2-7; D is possibly TRBD1 (6 bases). CDR3 length: 13 amino acids. Trimming took 2 bases from V and 5 from J, leaving 10 bases between them. The germline V gene has CDR1 MNHNY and CDR2 SVGAGI (reference sequence). CDR3 residues: CASSYPRTDEQYF. For the CDR3, the DNA is TGTGCCAGCAGTTACCCCCGGACAGACGAGCAGTACTTC.

At least ten counts were recorded for this clonotype. The chain links TRBV20-1 to TRBJ2-5; D remains ambiguous. The V end was cut by 3 bases, the J end by 2 bases, with 7 bases between. Germline values: CDR1 DFQATT, CDR2 SNEGSKA (reference sequence). This CDR3 comprises 12 residues. CDR3 protein: CSARMGQETQYF. The CDR3, as DNA: TGCAGTGCTAGGATGGGTCAAGAGACCCAGTACTTC.

The sample holds many counts of this clonotype. The chain links TRBV9 to TRBJ1-6; no clear D gene. Looked up from germline, CDR1 is SGDLS and CDR2 is YYNGEE. The V and J ends lost 0 bases and 7 bases respectively, with 11 bases between them. The CDR3 loop spans 15 amino acids. This CDR3 is CASSVALDTNSPLHF. In DNA, the CDR3 is TGTGCCAGCAGCGTAGCTTTAGACACGAATTCACCCCTCCACTTT. Combining the CDR3 with reference TRBV9 and TRBJ1-6 gives the whole variable domain DSGVTQTPKHLITATGQRVTLRCSPRSGDLSVYWYQQSLDQGLQFLIQYYNGEERAKGNILERFSAQQFPDLHSELNLSSLELGDSALYFCASSVALDTNSPLHFGNGTRLTVT.

This clonotype was detected many times. The rearrangement uses TRBV20-1 and TRBJ2-3, with 9 bases aligning to TRBD2. V lost 3 bases, J lost 4 bases, and 11 bases stayed unmatched. The CDR3 is 16 residues long. Per germline, CDR1 DFQATT and CDR2 SNEGSKA (reference sequence). Here the CDR3 reads CSARNSGRKVADTQYF. The CDR3 DNA sequence: TGCAGTGCTAGGAACAGCGGGAGGAAGGTAGCAGATACGCAGTATTTT.

The chain joins TRBV7-2 to TRBJ2-5, with D perhaps TRBD2 (5 bases). The germline gives CDR1 SGHTA, CDR2 FQGNSA. V was trimmed by 3 bases and J by 5 bases, leaving 16 bases between them. The CDR3 spans 15 residues. CDR3 DNA: TGTGCCAGCAGCTTTGGTGCGGGTCGAGGGGAGACCCAGTACTTC. It codes for CASSFGAGRGETQYF.

This clonotype was recorded at least ten times. The chain uses TRBV20-1 and TRBJ2-1; D may be TRBD2 (5 bases). Germline CDR1 reads DFQATT; CDR2 reads SNEGSKA (reference sequence). The CDR3 sequence is 16 residues long. Between the trimmed V and J ends, which lost 4 bases and 4 bases, there was a span of 20 bases. In DNA form, the CDR3 reads TGCAGTGCTAAGCGAATCGGAGGTTCTCAATACAATGAGCAGTTCTTC. It codes for CSAKRIGGSQYNEQFF.

This clonotype was recorded many times. V gene TRBV5-1 combines with J gene TRBJ2-3, with 9 bases that match TRBD1. The CDR3 contains 14 residues. From germline, CDR1 is SGHRS and CDR2 YFSETQ. V lost 4 bases and J lost 3; bases outside the gene matches: 3. CDR3 sequence (DNA): TGCGCCAGCAGCCCGACAGGGGGGACAGATACGCAGTATTTT. Translation gives CASSPTGGTDTQYF.

In this sample, this clonotype turned up many times. V usage is TRBV29-1 and J usage is TRBJ2-3, with D possibly TRBD1 on 5 matching bases. This CDR3 has 14 residues. V shed 6 bases and J shed 0 bases, with 13 bases lying between them. CDR1 is SQVTM, CDR2 ANQGSEA, per germline. CDR3: CSVDSRTSTDTQYF. The CDR3 nucleotides read TGCAGCGTCGACAGTAGGACAAGCACAGATACGCAGTATTTT.

At least ten counts were recorded for this clonotype. The rearrangement uses TRBV12-3 or TRBV12-4 and TRBJ2-7; 7 nucleotides agree with TRBD2. With 2 bases clipped from V and 4 bases from J, the junction kept 5 bases outside the gene matches. CDR3 length equals 14 residues. The CDR3 coding sequence is TGTGCCAGCAGTTTAATGTCTAGCGGTTACGAGCAGTACTTC. Translation: CASSLMSSGYEQYF.

In this sample, this clonotype turned up many times. The rearrangement links TRBV5-6 to TRBJ2-2; no firm D call. The CDR3 runs 13 residues. Trimming left V 2 bases short and J 6 bases short, with 8 bases between. Germline CDR1 SGHDT, CDR2 YYEEEE. The CDR3 nucleotides are TGTGCCAGCAGCTTACGAATGGCCGGGGAGCTGTTTTTT. It is translated as CASSLRMAGELFF.